The 14 T cell receptor beta chains listed next were all sequenced from one sample in a study of chemoradiotherapy in HPV16-positive cancers (dated by TCRdb to between 2021 and 2023). The library was made by the immunoSEQ multiplex PCR assay. The table comes from immuneACCESS by way of TCRdb, which keeps in-frame sequences with V and J called. Part of the clones is missing from these tables; in studies checked, under half for an unresolved V gene and the rest for unknown reasons. This sample comprises 20,000 to 25,000 clones, around 87% of them detected only once. The top ten clones comprise roughly 2.3% of the sample. Here the sequenced sample was blood, taken from a patient who underwent chemoradiotherapy. The receptors stem from a human donor with HPV-associated anogenital cancer.

The chain combines TRBV11-2 with TRBJ1-5, with 10 bases matching TRBD1. CDR1 and CDR2 from the germline V gene are SGHAT and FQNNGV. CDR3 length equals 14 residues. V was pared by 6 bases and J by 4 bases, with 3 bases of the junction left unmatched. CDR3 amino acids: CASSMGQGNQPQHF. CDR3 DNA sequence: TGTGCCAGCAGTATGGGACAGGGGAATCAGCCCCAGCATTTT. Filled out from reference TRBV11-2 and TRBJ1-5, the complete variable domain reads EAGVAQSPRYKIIEKRQSVAFWCNPISGHATLYWYQQILGQGPKLLIQFQNNGVVDDSQLPKDRFSAERLKGVDSTLKIQPAKLEDSAVYLCASSMGQGNQPQHFGDGTRLSIL.

The chain combines TRBV6-1 with TRBJ1-2; D is undetermined. Looked up from germline, CDR1 is MNHNS and CDR2 is SASEGT. The CDR3 sequence is 14 residues long. V was clipped by 6 bases and J by 5 bases, with 16 bases between them. CDR3: CASRPGQELYGYTF. The CDR3 DNA reads as TGTGCCAGCAGACCCGGGCAGGAGCTATATGGCTACACCTTC.

The chain couples TRBV7-2 to TRBJ1-2, with D possibly TRBD1 on 5 matching bases. Germline-derived CDR1 and CDR2 are SGHTA and FQGNSA. CDR3 length equals 12 residues. The V end lost 5 bases, the J end lost 13 bases, and 17 bases lay between the germline ends. The CDR3 DNA reads as TGTGCCAGCAGCCTTAGGGGTTTTATTGCCACCTTC. Protein: CASSLRGFIATF.

This clone was seen just once. The chain is built from TRBV19 and TRBJ2-1; 8 positions match TRBD2. V was clipped by 1 base and J by 8 bases; unmatched bases: 4. Germline V lookup: CDR1 LNHDA, CDR2 SQIVND (reference sequence). This CDR3 contains 14 residues. For the CDR3, the DNA is TGTGCCAGTAGTATAGCGGGGGGGCTCGATGAGCAGTTCTTC. This sequence encodes CASSIAGGLDEQFF.

This rearrangement joins TRBV7-9 to TRBJ2-2; D gene ambiguous. CDR3 size: 13 residues. Germline lookup yields CDR1 SEHNR and CDR2 FQNEAQ (reference sequence). Trimming stripped 7 bases from V and 5 bases from J, with 11 bases between. DNA for the CDR3: TGTGCCAGCACCCCCAAAATTACCGGGGAGCTGTTTTTT. Amino acid sequence: CASTPKITGELFF.

The chain combines TRBV10-2 with TRBJ2-2; tentatively, D is TRBD1 or TRBD2 (5 bases each). V dropped 7 bases and J dropped 2 bases, with 11 bases sitting between them. Germline V lookup: CDR1 WSHSY, CDR2 SAAADI. CDR3 length: 14 residues. The CDR3 bases are TGCGCCAGCAAGAAGGGACCAAACACCGGGGAGCTGTTTTTT. It is translated as CASKKGPNTGELFF.

The chain joins TRBV11-2 to TRBJ2-4; 12 positions match TRBD1. V gave up 4 bases and J gave up 1 base; unmatched junction bases: 2. Germline-derived CDR1 and CDR2 are SGHAT and FQNNGV. This CDR3 spans 16 amino acids. The CDR3 loop is CASSSGQGAAKNIQYF. CDR3 nucleotide sequence: TGTGCCAGCAGCTCGGGACAGGGGGCGGCCAAAAACATTCAGTACTTC.

This rearrangement joins TRBV10-3 to TRBJ1-5, with 9 bases fitting TRBD1. The CDR3 sequence is 16 residues long. Trimming took 10 bases from V and 0 from J; bases not matched to a gene: 10. Germline CDR1 and CDR2: ENHRY and SYGVKD. Here the CDR3 reads CATSGTGTYSNQPQHF. The CDR3 region has the DNA TGTGCCACTTCCGGGACAGGGACATATAGCAATCAGCCCCAGCATTTT.

This rearrangement joins TRBV6-4 to TRBJ2-2, with 7 nucleotides matching TRBD1. V dropped 3 bases and J dropped 5; count of bases not matched to a gene: 6. Germline CDR1 MRHNA, CDR2 SNTAGT. This CDR3 is 15 amino acids long. DNA for the CDR3: TGTGCCAGCAGTGAGGGGACAGCGTGGACCGGGGAGCTGTTTTTT. Encoded protein: CASSEGTAWTGELFF.

The V call is TRBV7-9, the J call TRBJ2-1; D may correspond to TRBD1 or TRBD2 (5 bases each). CDR3 length equals 13 residues. Germline lookup yields CDR1 SEHNR and CDR2 FQNEAQ (reference sequence). Trimming cost V 2 bases and J 9 bases, with 11 bases left between them. CDR3 nucleotides: TGTGCCAGCAGCTTATTGGGGGACGCTGAGCAGTTCTTC. The encoded protein is CASSLLGDAEQFF.

The CDR3 DNA follows: TGTGCCAGCAGTGAAGCTGGCCGCCAGCCCCAGCATTTT. Protein: CASSEAGRQPQHF. This rearrangement joins TRBV6-1 to TRBJ1-5, with D unclear. This CDR3 has 13 amino acids. Germline assignment: CDR1 MNHNS and CDR2 SASEGT. The ends were cut back, 0 bases at V and 7 bases at J, with 7 bases in the middle.

J is TRBJ2-2 and V is TRBV7-9; maybe TRBD1 (5 bases). Trimming removed 5 bases at V and 5 bases at J, with 18 bases between. CDR3 size: 16 residues. The germline gives CDR1 SEHNR, CDR2 FQNEAQ (reference sequence). CDR3 protein: CASSQPQGTRTGELFF. Written as DNA, the CDR3 is TGTGCCAGCAGCCAACCCCAGGGAACCAGGACCGGGGAGCTGTTTTTT.

The chain carries TRBV6-6 and TRBJ1-1; unclear D gene. Per the germline V gene, CDR1 is MNHNY and CDR2 is SVGAGI (reference sequence). The ends were cut back, 2 bases at V and 3 bases at J, with 10 bases in the middle. The CDR3 is made up of 14 amino acids. In DNA, the CDR3 is TGTGCCAGCAGTTACGGGCTACCTGACACTGAAGCTTTCTTT. Amino acid sequence: CASSYGLPDTEAFF.

This clone was observed a few times. The chain uses TRBV29-1 and TRBJ2-7; no clear D gene. The CDR3 extends over 11 amino acids. CDR1 SQVTM and CDR2 ANQGSEA come from the germline V gene. The V end lost 7 bases, the J end lost 4 bases, and 11 bases lay between the germline ends. CDR3 coding DNA: TGCAGCGCTGCCCTTGGATACGAGCAGTACTTC. Protein product: CSAALGYEQYF.